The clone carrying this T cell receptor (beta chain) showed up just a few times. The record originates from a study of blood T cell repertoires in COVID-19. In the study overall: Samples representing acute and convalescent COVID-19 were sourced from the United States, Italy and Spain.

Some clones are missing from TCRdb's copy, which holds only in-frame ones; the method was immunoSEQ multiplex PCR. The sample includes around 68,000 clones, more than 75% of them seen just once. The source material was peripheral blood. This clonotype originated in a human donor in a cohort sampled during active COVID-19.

In DNA, the CDR3 is TGTGCCAGCAGCGCGGATAGGATTCATCGGTATGGCTACACCTTC. It codes for CASSADRIHRYGYTF. This chain links TRBV5-4 with TRBJ1-2, with D unresolved. Trimming shortened V by 4 bases and J by 5 bases, and 18 bases separated the two germline ends. Germline V lookup: CDR1 SGHNT, CDR2 YYREEE (reference sequence). The CDR3 runs to 15 residues.